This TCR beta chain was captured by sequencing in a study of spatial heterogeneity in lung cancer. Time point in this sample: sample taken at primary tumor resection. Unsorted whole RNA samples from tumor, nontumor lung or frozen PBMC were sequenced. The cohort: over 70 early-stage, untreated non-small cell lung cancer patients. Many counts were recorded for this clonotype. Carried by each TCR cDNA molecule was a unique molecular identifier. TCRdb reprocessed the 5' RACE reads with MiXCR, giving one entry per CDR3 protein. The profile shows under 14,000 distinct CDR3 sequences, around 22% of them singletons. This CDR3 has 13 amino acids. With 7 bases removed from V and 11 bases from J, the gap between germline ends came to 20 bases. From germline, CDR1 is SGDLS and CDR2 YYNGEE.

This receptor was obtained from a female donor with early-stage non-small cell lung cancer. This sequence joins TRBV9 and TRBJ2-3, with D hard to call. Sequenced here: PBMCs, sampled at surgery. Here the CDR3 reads CASGSSGPRRQYF. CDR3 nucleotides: TGTGCCAGCGGATCCTCTGGGCCCAGGAGGCAGTATTTT.